A selection of T cell receptor beta chains follows, all from one sample in a study of graft-versus-host responses after intestinal transplantation. Clones were read by immunoSEQ multiplex PCR, and TCRdb kept only the in-frame ones, dropping some. The sample has around 90,000 clones, approximately 92% seen once; the top ten hold less than 0.5%. Their specific antigens are unknown. Sample: unstimulated CD8+ T cells sorted from spleen or lymph node cells, taken before intestinal transplant. Receptor source: a human donor who received an intestinal transplant. CDR3s include the opening cysteine and the closing phenylalanine or tryptophan.

v_call cdr3_aa
TRBV30 CAWSVYSQPQHF
TRBV18 CASSPLRADTQYF
TRBV9 CASSVVVDRGATGELFF
TRBV19 CASSDRLAVYTGELFF
TRBV27 CASSLRGQVTYNEQFF
TRBV6-5 CASSDWTANTEAFF
TRBV5-4 CASSSTSGEETQYF
TRBV2 CASSAGVQAFF
TRBV27 CASSLLGTGDYHGGYTF
TRBV19 CASSMVLGNEQFF
TRBV7-6 CASSLVADTQYF
TRBV19 CASSITGGSPLHF
TRBV7-9 CASSFTSGGANADTQYF
TRBV4-2 CASSQVAGDSDTQYF
TRBV30 CAWSAEGRTEAFF
TRBV7-6 CASSLLYQPWTGGSYNSPLHF
TRBV30 CAWSDQGWGNQPQHF
TRBV6-1 CASSEAGGVNTGELFF
TRBV9 CASSEGGGGNTEAFF
TRBV19 CASSFAGTSAYEQYF
TRBV27 CASSLPGDEQYF
TRBV9 CASSSSGTGVDEQFF
TRBV5-1 CASSFTDTGNYGYTF
TRBV4-2 CASSQEQRESFYEQYF
TRBV4-1 CASRITGGDEPNYGYTF
TRBV30 CAYLVSSYEQYF
TRBV9 CASSVGQLYGYTF
TRBV6-5 CASSYGAAAFF
TRBV12-5 CASGSPVEDQPQHF
TRBV27 CASSPVTGGSGYEQYF
TRBV7-6 CASSPRTGEVNEQFF
TRBV7-9 CASSSSGGAGTEAFF
TRBV7-8 CASSLYGETEAFF
TRBV27 CASSLNRVQEQYF
TRBV4-1 CASSPSSSGEAFF
TRBV6-1 CASSELAGLALADTQYF
TRBV7-9 CASSSRTFDSSPLHF